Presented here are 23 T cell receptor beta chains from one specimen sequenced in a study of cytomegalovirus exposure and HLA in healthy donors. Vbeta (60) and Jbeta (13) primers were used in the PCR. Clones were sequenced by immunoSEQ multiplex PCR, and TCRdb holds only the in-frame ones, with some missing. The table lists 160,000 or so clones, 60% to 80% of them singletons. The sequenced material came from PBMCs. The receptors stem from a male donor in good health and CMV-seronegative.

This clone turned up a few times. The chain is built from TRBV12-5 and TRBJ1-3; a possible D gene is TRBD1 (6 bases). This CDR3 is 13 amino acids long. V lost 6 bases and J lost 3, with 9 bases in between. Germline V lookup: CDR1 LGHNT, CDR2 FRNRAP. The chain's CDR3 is CASGEGGGNTIYF. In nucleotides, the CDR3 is TGTGCTAGTGGGGAAGGGGGTGGAAACACCATATATTTT.

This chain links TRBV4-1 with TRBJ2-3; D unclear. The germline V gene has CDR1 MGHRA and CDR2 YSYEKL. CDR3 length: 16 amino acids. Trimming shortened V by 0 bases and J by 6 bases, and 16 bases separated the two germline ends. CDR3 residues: CASSQDAWVRSDTQYF. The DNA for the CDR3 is TGCGCCAGCAGCCAAGACGCCTGGGTTAGGAGCGATACGCAGTATTTT.

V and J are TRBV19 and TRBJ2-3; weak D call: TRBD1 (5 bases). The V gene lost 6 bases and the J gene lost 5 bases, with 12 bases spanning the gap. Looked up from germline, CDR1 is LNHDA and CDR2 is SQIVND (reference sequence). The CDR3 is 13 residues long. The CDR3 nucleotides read TGTGCCAGTAGGCAGGGCGGCGGAGATACGCAGTATTTT. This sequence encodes CASRQGGGDTQYF.

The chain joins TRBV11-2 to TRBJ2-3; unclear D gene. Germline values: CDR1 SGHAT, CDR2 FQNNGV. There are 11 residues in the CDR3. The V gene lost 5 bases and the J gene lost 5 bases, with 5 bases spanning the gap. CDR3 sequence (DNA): TGTGCCAGCAGCGAGAGAGATACGCAGTATTTT. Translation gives CASSERDTQYF.

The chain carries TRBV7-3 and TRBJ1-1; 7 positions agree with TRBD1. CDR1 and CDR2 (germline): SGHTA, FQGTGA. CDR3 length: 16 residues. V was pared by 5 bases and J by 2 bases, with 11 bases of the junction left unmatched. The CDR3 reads CASSQGGTAINTEAFF. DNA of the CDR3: TGTGCCAGCAGCCAAGGAGGGACAGCAATCAACACTGAAGCTTTCTTT.

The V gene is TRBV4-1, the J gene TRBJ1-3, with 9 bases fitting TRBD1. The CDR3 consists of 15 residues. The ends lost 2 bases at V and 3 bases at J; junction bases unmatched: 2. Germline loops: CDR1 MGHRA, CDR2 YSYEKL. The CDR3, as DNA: TGCGCCAGCAGCCAATGGGACAGGGATGGAAACACCATATATTTT. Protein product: CASSQWDRDGNTIYF.

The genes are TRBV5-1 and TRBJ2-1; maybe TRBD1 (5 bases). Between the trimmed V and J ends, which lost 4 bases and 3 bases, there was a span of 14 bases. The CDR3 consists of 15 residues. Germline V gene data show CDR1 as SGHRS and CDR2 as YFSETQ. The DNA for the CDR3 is TGCGCCAGCAGCCCGACCGACAGATTCTACAATGAGCAGTTCTTC. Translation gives CASSPTDRFYNEQFF.

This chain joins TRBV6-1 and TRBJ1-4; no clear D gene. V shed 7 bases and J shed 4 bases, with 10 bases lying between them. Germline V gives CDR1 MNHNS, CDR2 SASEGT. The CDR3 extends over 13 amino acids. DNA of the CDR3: TGTGCCAGCACAGGAACAAATAATGAAAAACTGTTTTTT. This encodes CASTGTNNEKLFF.

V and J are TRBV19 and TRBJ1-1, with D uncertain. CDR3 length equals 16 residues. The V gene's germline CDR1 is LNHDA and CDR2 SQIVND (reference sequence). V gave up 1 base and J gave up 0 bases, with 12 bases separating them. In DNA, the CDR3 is TGTGCCAGTAGTATAGGGGCAGCCTCCATGAACACTGAAGCTTTCTTT. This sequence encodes CASSIGAASMNTEAFF.

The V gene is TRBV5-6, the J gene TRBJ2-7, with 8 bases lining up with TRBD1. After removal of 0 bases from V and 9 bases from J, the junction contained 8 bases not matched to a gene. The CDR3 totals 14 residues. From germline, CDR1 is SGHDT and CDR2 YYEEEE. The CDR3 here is CASSLGQGLLVQYF. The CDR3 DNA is TGTGCCAGCAGCTTGGGACAGGGGCTTTTGGTGCAGTACTTC.

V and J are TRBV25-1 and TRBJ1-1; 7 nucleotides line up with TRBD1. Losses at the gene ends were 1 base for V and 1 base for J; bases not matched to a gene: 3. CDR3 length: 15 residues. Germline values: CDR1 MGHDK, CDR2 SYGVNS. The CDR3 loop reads CASSESDRANTEAFF. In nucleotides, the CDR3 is TGTGCCAGCAGTGAATCTGACAGGGCGAACACTGAAGCTTTCTTT.

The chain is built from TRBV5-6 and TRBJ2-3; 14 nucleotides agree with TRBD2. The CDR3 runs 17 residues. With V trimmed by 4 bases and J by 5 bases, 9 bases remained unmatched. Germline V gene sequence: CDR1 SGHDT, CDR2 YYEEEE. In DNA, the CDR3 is TGTGCCAGCAGCGCCAGACTAGCGGGGGGGCGGCGAGATACGCAGTATTTT. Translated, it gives CASSARLAGGRRDTQYF.

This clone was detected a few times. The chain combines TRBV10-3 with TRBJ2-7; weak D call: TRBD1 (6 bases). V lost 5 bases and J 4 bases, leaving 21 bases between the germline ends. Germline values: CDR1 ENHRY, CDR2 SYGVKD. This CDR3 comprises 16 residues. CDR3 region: CAISPGEGTGLYEQYF. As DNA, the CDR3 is TGTGCCATCAGTCCAGGGGAAGGAACCGGCTTGTACGAGCAGTACTTC.

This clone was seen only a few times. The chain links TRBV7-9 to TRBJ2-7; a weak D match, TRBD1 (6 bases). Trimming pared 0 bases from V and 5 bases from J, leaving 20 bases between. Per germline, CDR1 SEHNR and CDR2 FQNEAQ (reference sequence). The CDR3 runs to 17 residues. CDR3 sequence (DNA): TGTGCCAGCAGCTTAGCGTGGTCTGTCAGGGGTTCGGACGAGCAGTACTTC. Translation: CASSLAWSVRGSDEQYF.

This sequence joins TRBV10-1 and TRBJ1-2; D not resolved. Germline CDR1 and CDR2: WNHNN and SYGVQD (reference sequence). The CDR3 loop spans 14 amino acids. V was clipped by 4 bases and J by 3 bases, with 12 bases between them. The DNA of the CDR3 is TGCGCCAGCAGTGGAAAGCTAACTCACTATGGCTACACCTTC. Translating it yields CASSGKLTHYGYTF.

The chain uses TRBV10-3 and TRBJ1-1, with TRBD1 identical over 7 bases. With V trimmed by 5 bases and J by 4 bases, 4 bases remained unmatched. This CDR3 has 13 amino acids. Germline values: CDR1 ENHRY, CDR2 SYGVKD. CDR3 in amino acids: CAISSGGSTEAFF. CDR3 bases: TGTGCCATCAGTTCAGGGGGGAGCACTGAAGCTTTCTTT.

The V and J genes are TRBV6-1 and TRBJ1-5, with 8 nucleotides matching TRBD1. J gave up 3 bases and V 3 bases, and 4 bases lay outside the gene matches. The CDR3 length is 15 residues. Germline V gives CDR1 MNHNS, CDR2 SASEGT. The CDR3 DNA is TGTGCCAGCAGTGAGGACAGGGTAAACAATCAGCCCCAGCATTTT. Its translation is CASSEDRVNNQPQHF.

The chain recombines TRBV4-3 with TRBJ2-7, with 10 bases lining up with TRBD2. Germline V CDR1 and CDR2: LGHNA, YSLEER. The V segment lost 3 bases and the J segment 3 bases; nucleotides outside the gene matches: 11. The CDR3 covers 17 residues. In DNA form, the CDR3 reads TGCGCCAGCAGCCAGACCCGCCTAGCGGGAGTCGACTACGAGCAGTACTTC. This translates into CASSQTRLAGVDYEQYF.

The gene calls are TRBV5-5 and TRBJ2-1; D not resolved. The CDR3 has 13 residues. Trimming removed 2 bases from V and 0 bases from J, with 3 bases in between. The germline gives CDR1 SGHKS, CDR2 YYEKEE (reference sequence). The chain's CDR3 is CASSFGSYNEQFF. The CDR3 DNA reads TGTGCCAGCAGCTTCGGCTCCTACAATGAGCAGTTCTTC.

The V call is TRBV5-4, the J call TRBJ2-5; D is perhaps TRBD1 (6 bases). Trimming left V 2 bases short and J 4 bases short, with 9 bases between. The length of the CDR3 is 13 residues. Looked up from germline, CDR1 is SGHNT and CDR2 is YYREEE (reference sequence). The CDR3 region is CASSFRGRETQYF. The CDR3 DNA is TGTGCCAGCAGCTTCAGGGGCCGAGAGACCCAGTACTTC.

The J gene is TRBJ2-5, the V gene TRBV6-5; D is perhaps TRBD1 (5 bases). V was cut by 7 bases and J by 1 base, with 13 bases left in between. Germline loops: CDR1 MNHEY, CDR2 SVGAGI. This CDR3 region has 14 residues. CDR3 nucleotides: TGTGCCAGCACCCCAGGGCAGACCCAAGAGACCCAGTACTTC. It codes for CASTPGQTQETQYF.

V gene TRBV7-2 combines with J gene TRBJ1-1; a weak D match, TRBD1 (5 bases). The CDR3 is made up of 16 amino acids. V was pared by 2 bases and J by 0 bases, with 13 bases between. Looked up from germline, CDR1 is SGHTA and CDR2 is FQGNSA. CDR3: CASSLMTDSLNTEAFF. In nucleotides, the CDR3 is TGTGCCAGCAGCTTAATGACAGACTCATTGAACACTGAAGCTTTCTTT. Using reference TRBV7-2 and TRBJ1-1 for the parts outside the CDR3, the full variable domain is GAGVSQSPSNKVTEKGKDVELRCDPISGHTALYWYRQSLGQGLEFLIYFQGNSAPDKSGLPSDRFSAERTGGSVSTLTIQRTQQEDSAVYLCASSLMTDSLNTEAFFGQGTRLTVV.

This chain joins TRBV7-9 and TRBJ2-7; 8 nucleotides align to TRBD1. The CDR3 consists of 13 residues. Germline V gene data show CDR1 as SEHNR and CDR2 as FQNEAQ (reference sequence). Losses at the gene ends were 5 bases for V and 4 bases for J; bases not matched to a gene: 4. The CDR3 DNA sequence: TGTGCCAGCAGCCCCCAGGGGGCGTACGAGCAGTACTTC. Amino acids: CASSPQGAYEQYF. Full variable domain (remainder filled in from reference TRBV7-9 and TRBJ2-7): DTGVSQNPRHKITKRGQNVTFRCDPISEHNRLYWYRQTLGQGPEFLTYFQNEAQLEKSRLLSDRFSAERPKGSFSTLEIQRTEQGDSAMYLCASSPQGAYEQYFGPGTRLTVT.